This T cell receptor beta chain emerged from a study of blood T cell repertoires in COVID-19. Background on the study: The analysed material was cDNA or gDNA that came from T cells, B-cell-depleted T cells, or PBMCs.

Per the authors' pipeline: Estimation of nucleated cell counts was performed using reference gene primer amplification. Clones were sequenced by immunoSEQ multiplex PCR, and TCRdb holds only the in-frame ones, with some missing. V and J calls and clone size are as listed in that table; D and trimming were resolved from the DNA. Counted here are roughly 100,000 clones, around four fifths occurring once; the ten biggest clones make up roughly 29%. This clone has only a few counts. Germline lookup yields CDR1 MNHEY and CDR2 SVGAGI. The CDR3 consists of 16 residues. With 2 bases removed from V and 4 bases from J, the gap between germline ends came to 18 bases.

This clonotype was obtained from a man aged 60 to 75 with acute or convalescent COVID-19. V usage is TRBV6-5 and J usage is TRBJ2-7, with D maybe TRBD1 (5 bases). Sequenced: peripheral blood. CDR3 amino acids: CASSYPRTPSGYEQYF. The CDR3 DNA reads as TGTGCCAGCAGTTACCCTCGGACCCCCTCAGGGTACGAGCAGTACTTC.